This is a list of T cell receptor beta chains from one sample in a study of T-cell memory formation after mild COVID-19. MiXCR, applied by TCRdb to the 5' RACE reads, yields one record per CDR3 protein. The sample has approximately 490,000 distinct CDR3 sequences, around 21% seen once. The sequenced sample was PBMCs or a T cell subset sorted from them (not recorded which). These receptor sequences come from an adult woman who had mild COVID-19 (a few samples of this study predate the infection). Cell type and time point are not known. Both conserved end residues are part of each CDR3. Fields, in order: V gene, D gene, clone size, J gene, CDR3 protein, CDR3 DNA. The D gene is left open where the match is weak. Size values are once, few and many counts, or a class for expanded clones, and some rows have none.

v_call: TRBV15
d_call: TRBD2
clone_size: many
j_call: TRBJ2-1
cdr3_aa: CATSAGREYNEQFF
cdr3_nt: TGTGCCACCAGCGCGGGGCGGGAGTACAATGAGCAGTTCTTC

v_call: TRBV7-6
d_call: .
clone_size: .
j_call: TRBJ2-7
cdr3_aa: CASSLAPTRYEQYF
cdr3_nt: TGTGCCAGCAGCTTAGCGCCAACAAGGTACGAGCAGTACTTC

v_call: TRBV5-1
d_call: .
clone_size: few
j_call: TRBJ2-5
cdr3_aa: CASSLGATRQETQYF
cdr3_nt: TGCGCCAGCAGCTTGGGAGCTACACGCCAAGAGACCCAGTACTTC

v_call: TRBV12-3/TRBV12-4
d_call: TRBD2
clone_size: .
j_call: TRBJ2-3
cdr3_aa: CASSFPSAGGFTDTQYF
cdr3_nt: TGTGCCAGCAGTTTCCCGAGTGCGGGGGGTTTCACAGATACGCAGTATTTT

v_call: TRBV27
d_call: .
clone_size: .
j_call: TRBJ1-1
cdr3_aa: CASSYSPDAEAFF
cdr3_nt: TGTGCCAGCAGTTATAGCCCAGACGCTGAAGCTTTCTTT

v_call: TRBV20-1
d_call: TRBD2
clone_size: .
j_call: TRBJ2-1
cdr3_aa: CSAGPSGSHNEQFF
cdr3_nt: TGCAGTGCTGGTCCTAGCGGGAGCCACAATGAGCAGTTCTTC

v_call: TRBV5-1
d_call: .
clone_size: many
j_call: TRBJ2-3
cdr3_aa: CASSTGQVSTDTQYF
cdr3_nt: TGCGCCAGCAGCACCGGACAAGTAAGCACAGATACGCAGTATTTT

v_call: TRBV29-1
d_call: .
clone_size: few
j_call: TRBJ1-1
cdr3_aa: CSVGRPDRNTEAFF
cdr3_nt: TGCAGCGTTGGGCGCCCGGACAGGAACACTGAAGCTTTCTTT

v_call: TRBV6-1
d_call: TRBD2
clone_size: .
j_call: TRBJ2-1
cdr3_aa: CASSEAWGTIVPHEQFF
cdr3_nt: TGTGCCAGCAGTGAAGCGTGGGGGACTATCGTCCCACATGAGCAGTTCTTC

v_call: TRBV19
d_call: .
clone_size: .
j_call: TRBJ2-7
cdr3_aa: CASEYPSGEQYF
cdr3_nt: TGTGCCAGTGAGTACCCTTCGGGCGAGCAGTACTTC

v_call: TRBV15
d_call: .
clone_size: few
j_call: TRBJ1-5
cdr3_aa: CATSRVEQVTNQPQHF
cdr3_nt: TGTGCCACCAGCAGAGTTGAACAGGTCACCAATCAGCCCCAGCATTTT

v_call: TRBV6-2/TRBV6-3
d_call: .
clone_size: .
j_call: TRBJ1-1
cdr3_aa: CASSPGGSGNTEAFF
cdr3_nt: TGTGCCAGCAGTCCCGGTGGTAGTGGTAACACTGAAGCTTTCTTT

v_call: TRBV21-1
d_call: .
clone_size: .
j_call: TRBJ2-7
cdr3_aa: CASRETYEQYF
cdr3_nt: TGTGCCAGCAGGGAGACGTACGAGCAGTACTTC

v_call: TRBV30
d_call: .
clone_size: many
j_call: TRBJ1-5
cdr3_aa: CAWSVYNQPQHF
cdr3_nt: TGTGCCTGGAGTGTATATAATCAGCCCCAGCATTTT

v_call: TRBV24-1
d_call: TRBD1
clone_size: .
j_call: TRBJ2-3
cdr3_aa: CATSDIGTGVCPDTQYF
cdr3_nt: TGTGCCACCAGTGACATCGGGACAGGGGTTTGCCCAGATACGCAGTATTTT

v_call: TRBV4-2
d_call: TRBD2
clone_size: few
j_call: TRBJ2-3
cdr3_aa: CASSPTGAGSTDTQYF
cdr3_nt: TGTGCCAGCAGCCCGACGGGAGCGGGGTCCACAGATACGCAGTATTTT

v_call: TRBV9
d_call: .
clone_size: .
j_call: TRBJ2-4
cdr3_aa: CASSSSLQGGEAKNIQYF
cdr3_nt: TGTGCCAGCAGCTCGAGTTTACAGGGAGGGGAAGCCAAAAACATTCAGTACTTC

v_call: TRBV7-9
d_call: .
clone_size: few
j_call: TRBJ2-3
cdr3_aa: CASSFAFSTDTQYF
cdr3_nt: TGTGCCAGCAGCTTTGCCTTTAGCACAGATACGCAGTATTTT

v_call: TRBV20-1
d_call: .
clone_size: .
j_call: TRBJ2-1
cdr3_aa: CSARDRGKGSNEQFF
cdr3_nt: TGCAGTGCTAGAGATCGCGGGAAGGGATCCAATGAGCAGTTCTTC

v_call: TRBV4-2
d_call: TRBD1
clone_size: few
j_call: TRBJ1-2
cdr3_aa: CASSLRTGGYTF
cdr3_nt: TGTGCCAGCAGCCTGAGGACAGGGGGATACACCTTC

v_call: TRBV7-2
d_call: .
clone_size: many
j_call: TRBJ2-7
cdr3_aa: CASSTKDSAALYEQYF
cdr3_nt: TGTGCCAGCAGTACGAAGGACTCAGCGGCCCTCTACGAGCAGTACTTC

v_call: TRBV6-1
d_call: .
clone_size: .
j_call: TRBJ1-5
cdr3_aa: CASTPVNSNQPQHF
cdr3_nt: TGTGCCAGCACCCCAGTGAATAGCAATCAGCCCCAGCATTTT

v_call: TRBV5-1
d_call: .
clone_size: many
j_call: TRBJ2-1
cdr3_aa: CASSPGINEQFF
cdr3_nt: TGCGCCAGCAGTCCGGGCATCAATGAGCAGTTCTTC

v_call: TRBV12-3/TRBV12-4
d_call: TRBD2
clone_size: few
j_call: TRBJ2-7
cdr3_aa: CASSPSGGSNYEQYF
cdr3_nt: TGTGCCAGCAGTCCCAGCGGCGGGAGTAACTACGAGCAGTACTTC

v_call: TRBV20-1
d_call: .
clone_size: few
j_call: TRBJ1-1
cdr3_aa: CSARGARGGMSMNTEAFF
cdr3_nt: TGCAGTGCTAGAGGGGCCAGGGGTGGAATGAGTATGAACACTGAAGCTTTCTTT

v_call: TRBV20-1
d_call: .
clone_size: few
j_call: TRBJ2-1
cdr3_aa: CSAKTGRGNEQFF
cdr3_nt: TGCAGTGCTAAGACAGGGCGGGGGAATGAGCAGTTCTTC

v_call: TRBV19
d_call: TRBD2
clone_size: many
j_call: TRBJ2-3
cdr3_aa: CASGLAGTDTQYF
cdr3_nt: TGTGCCAGCGGACTAGCGGGCACAGATACGCAGTATTTT

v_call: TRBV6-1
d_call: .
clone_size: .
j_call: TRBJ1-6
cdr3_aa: CASSVDSWGSPLHF
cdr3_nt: TGTGCCAGCAGCGTGGACTCCTGGGGGTCACCCCTCCACTTT

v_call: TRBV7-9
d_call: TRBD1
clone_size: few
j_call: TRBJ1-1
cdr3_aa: CASSFLEGQGGPEAFF
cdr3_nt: TGTGCCAGCAGCTTCCTGGAGGGGCAGGGGGGACCCGAAGCTTTCTTT

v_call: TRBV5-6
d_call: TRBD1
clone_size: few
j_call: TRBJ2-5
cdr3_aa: CASSIRTGGLLETQYF
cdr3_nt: TGTGCCAGCAGCATAAGGACAGGGGGCCTCCTGGAGACCCAGTACTTC

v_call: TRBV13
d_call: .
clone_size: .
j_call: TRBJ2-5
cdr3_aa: CASSLGYSSGETQYF
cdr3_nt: TGTGCCAGCAGCTTAGGCTACAGCAGTGGGGAGACCCAGTACTTC

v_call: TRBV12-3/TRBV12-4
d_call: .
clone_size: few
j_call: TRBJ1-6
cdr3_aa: CASSFANNSPLHF
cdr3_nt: TGTGCCAGCAGTTTCGCCAACAATTCACCCCTCCACTTT

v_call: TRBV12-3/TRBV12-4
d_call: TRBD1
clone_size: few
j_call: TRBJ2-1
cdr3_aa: CASSFTGASGNEQFF
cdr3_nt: TGTGCCAGCAGTTTCACAGGGGCGTCGGGAAATGAGCAGTTCTTC

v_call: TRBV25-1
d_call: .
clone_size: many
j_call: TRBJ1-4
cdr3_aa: CASSWPWGPNEKLFF
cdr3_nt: TGTGCCAGCAGTTGGCCTTGGGGGCCGAATGAAAAACTGTTTTTT

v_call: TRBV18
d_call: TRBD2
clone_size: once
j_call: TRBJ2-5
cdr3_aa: CASSPLPRTSGRPTETQYF
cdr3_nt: TGTGCCAGCTCACCTTTACCTCGGACTAGCGGACGGCCCACGGAGACCCAGTACTTC

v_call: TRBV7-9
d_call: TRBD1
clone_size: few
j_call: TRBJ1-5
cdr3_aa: CASSSTGDINQPQHF
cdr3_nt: TGTGCCAGCAGCAGTACAGGGGACATCAATCAGCCCCAGCATTTT

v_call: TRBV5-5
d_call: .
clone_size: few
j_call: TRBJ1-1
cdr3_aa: CASSFEQGSYTEAFF
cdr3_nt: TGTGCCAGCAGCTTTGAACAGGGATCGTACACTGAAGCTTTCTTT

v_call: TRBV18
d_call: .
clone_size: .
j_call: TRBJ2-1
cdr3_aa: CASSLSSGDRSYNEQFF
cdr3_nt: TGTGCCAGCTCTCTCTCTTCGGGAGACCGCTCCTACAATGAGCAGTTCTTC

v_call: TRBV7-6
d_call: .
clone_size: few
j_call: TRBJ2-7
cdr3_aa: CASSLGEVEGQYF
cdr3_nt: TGTGCCAGCAGCTTAGGGGAGGTCGAGGGGCAGTACTTC

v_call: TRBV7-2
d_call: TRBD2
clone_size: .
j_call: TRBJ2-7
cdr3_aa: CASSRGAPGGDSYEQYF
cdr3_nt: TGTGCCAGCAGCCGAGGGGCTCCCGGGGGGGATTCCTACGAGCAGTACTTC

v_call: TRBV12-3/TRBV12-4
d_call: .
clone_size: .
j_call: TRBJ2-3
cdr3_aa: CASSLGRRTDTQYF
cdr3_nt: TGTGCCAGCAGTTTAGGCCGCAGGACAGATACGCAGTATTTT

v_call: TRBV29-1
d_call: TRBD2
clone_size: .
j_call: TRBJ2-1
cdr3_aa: CSTAPGLAGGEQFF
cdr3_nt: TGCAGCACCGCACCGGGACTAGCGGGAGGTGAGCAGTTCTTC

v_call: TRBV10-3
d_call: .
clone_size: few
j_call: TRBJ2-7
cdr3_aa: CAISGVNGGLDEQYF
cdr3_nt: TGTGCCATCAGTGGGGTCAACGGGGGTCTCGACGAGCAGTACTTC

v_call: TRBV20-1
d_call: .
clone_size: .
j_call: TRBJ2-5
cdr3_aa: CSARVVDYDQETQYF
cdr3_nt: TGCAGTGCTAGAGTAGTGGACTATGATCAAGAGACCCAGTACTTC